Listed here is a single T cell receptor beta chain. Antigen specificity is unknown. This sample is part of a study of T cell repertoires in cytomegalovirus infection. About the study: Through public TCR beta signatures, both CMV infection and matching HLA type were indicated.

Study results and caveats: Based on cumulative public TCR beta family frequency, carriers of CMV plus the relevant HLA were identified. HLA-C-restricted CMV-specific TCR beta clonotypes were dominant in the ex vivo response.

TCRdb independently ran MiXCR on the reads; one entry per CDR3 protein. The table shows roughly 730,000 distinct CDR3 sequences, with roughly 33% occurring only once. The CDR3 runs to 15 residues. The germline V gene encodes CDR1 MNHEY and CDR2 SVGEGT. The V gene lost 2 bases and the J gene lost 6 bases, with 14 bases spanning the gap. Sequences were derived from cultured PBMCs, sampled from culture after CMV antigen stimulation. The rearrangement joins TRBV6-2 or TRBV6-3 to TRBJ2-1; D may be TRBD2 (6 bases). This TCR came from a human donor in good health (CMV status not recorded). Some clones in this sample may be carry-over from other donors' samples. The CDR3 spells CASSYDGGFTNEQFF. The CDR3, as DNA: TGTGCCAGCAGTTACGATGGGGGGTTCACCAATGAGCAGTTCTTC.